This T cell receptor (beta chain) comes out of a study of blood T cell repertoires in COVID-19. Trimming cost V 0 bases and J 0 bases, with 6 bases left between them. The CDR3 length is 14 residues. Per the germline V gene, CDR1 is SGHRS and CDR2 is YFSETQ. Method: immunoSEQ multiplex PCR; TCRdb's copy keeps in-frame clones and lacks some. The top ten clones hold roughly 2% of a sample with 90,000 to 100,000 clones, 84% of them seen once. Material for sequencing was peripheral blood. The sequence came from a man in his 70s with active or convalescent COVID-19. J is TRBJ1-2 and V is TRBV5-1; possibly TRBD1 for D (5 bases). The CDR3 is CASSLEQANYGYTF. CDR3 DNA sequence: TGCGCCAGCAGCTTGGAACAGGCTAACTATGGCTACACCTTC.